A selection of T cell receptor beta chains follows, all from one sample in a study of blood T cell repertoires in COVID-19. Generated by immunoSEQ multiplex PCR, the TCRdb table keeps only in-frame clones and is missing some. The sample lists roughly 380,000 clones; roughly 77% were seen once. Sequencing was performed on peripheral blood. These receptors were taken from a human donor with acute or convalescent COVID-19. The donor label of this sample is uncertain. The CDR3 runs from the conserved cysteine through the conserved F or W. Each record gives: D gene, clone size, V gene, J gene, CDR3 DNA, CDR3 protein. A D gene is named only where the DNA matches it firmly. Some rows mark clone size as missing; the rest say once, few, many or name a class of expanded clone.

-,-,TRBV6-5,TRBJ2-7,TGTGCCAGCACCCCAAACCCGGTTTCCTACGAGCAGTACTTC,CASTPNPVSYEQYF
TRBD1,-,TRBV5-6,TRBJ1-1,TGTGCCAGCCGCAGGGGGCCCCCAGGGCTGAACACTGAAGCTTTCTTT,CASRRGPPGLNTEAFF
-,-,TRBV13,TRBJ2-7,TGTGCCAGCAGCGATCCAGTGCAGCGCGAGCAGTACTTC,CASSDPVQREQYF
TRBD2,-,TRBV4-2,TRBJ2-6,TGTGCCAGCAGCCAAGTTGCGGGAGGGAGCTCTGGGGCCAACGTCCTGACTTTC,CASSQVAGGSSGANVLTF
-,-,TRBV19,TRBJ2-7,TGTGCCAGTAGCTTAGCCGGAAACTCCTACGAGCAGTACTTC,CASSLAGNSYEQYF
-,-,TRBV2,TRBJ1-5,TGTGCCAGCAACTCAGGTTATAATCAGCCCCAGCATTTT,CASNSGYNQPQHF
TRBD1,-,TRBV29-1,TRBJ1-1,TGCAGCGTACGCCCTAGGGACAGGGGGCATGAAGCTTTCTTT,CSVRPRDRGHEAFF
TRBD2,-,TRBV29-1,TRBJ2-5,TGCAGCGTTGTACGACTAGCGGGGGTTCAAGAGACCCAGTACTTC,CSVVRLAGVQETQYF
TRBD1,few,TRBV19,TRBJ2-7,TGTGCCAGTAGCCCGGGGACAGGTCCCTACGAGCAGTACTTC,CASSPGTGPYEQYF
TRBD2,-,TRBV7-8,TRBJ2-7,TGTGCCAGCAGCTTAACTAGCGGGCCTTACGAGCAGTACTTC,CASSLTSGPYEQYF
TRBD1,once,TRBV7-9,TRBJ2-5,TGTGCCAGCAGCCGTTACAAGGGGGCAGGGGAGACCCAGTACTTC,CASSRYKGAGETQYF
-,-,TRBV6-5,TRBJ1-1,TGTGCCAGCAGTTACGATGGACAGATCATGAACACTGAAGCTTTCTTT,CASSYDGQIMNTEAFF
TRBD2,-,TRBV6-6,TRBJ2-1,TGTGCCAGCAGTCCACCGCCCCGGCTAGCGGGAGACTCCTACAATGAGCAGTTCTTC,CASSPPPRLAGDSYNEQFF
TRBD2,-,TRBV10-1,TRBJ2-1,TGCGCCAGCAGTGAGGTAGCTACTAGCGGGAGCAATGAGCAGTTCTTC,CASSEVATSGSNEQFF
TRBD1,once,TRBV10-3,TRBJ1-1,TGTGCCATCAGACAGACAGGGGAGAACACTGAAGCTTTCTTT,CAIRQTGENTEAFF
-,few,TRBV3-1/TRBV3-2,TRBJ1-1,TGTGCCAGCAGCCAGTTGGCGAACACTGAAGCTTTCTTT,CASSQLANTEAFF
-,few,TRBV18,TRBJ1-1,TGTGCCAGCTCCCTGACAGGACCGAACACTGAAGCTTTCTTT,CASSLTGPNTEAFF
TRBD1,few,TRBV11-2,TRBJ2-2,TGTGCCAGCACCGCCCGGACAGGGGTAGACACCGGGGAGCTGTTTTTT,CASTARTGVDTGELFF
-,-,TRBV7-6,TRBJ1-2,TGTGCCAGCAGCTTAGAATTCCAGGGTGGCTACACCTTC,CASSLEFQGGYTF
-,-,TRBV11-2,TRBJ2-3,TGTGCCAGCAGCCGTAGCACAGATACGCAGTATTTT,CASSRSTDTQYF
-,few,TRBV5-1,TRBJ1-3,TGCGCCAGCAGCTTGGAAGGGGTAACTGGAAACACCATATATTTT,CASSLEGVTGNTIYF
-,-,TRBV10-1,TRBJ1-6,TGCGCCAGTTCCCGGGACATCTTTTCACCCCTCCACTTT,CASSRDIFSPLHF
-,-,TRBV19,TRBJ1-5,TGTGCCAGTAGTATAGGCTCAAATACCTTTAGGCGGGATCAGCCCCAGCATTTT,CASSIGSNTFRRDQPQHF
TRBD1,-,TRBV30,TRBJ1-1,TGTGCCTCGACCGGGACAGGGGCCACTGAAGCTTTCTTT,CASTGTGATEAFF
TRBD1,-,TRBV6-2/TRBV6-3,TRBJ1-1,TGTGCCAGCAGTTACGATGGGACAGTAAGAGAAGCTTTCTTT,CASSYDGTVREAFF
-,-,TRBV7-2,TRBJ2-1,TGTGCCAGCAGCCGCTCCCCGGGCGGGGCCCGCTTCCAGTTCTTC,CASSRSPGGARFQFF
TRBD1,-,TRBV28,TRBJ1-5,TGTGCCAGCATGGCAGACAGGGATCAGCCCCAGCATTTT,CASMADRDQPQHF
-,-,TRBV19,TRBJ2-5,TGTGCCAGTAGTATGGGGGGACAGCCTGTGGAGACCCAGTACTTC,CASSMGGQPVETQYF
-,-,TRBV29-1,TRBJ1-2,TGCAGCGTGGCGACAGGAGGCAATGGCTACACCTTC,CSVATGGNGYTF
TRBD1,-,TRBV11-2,TRBJ1-1,TGTGCCAGCAGCCCGCGACAGGGGCGGAACACTGAAGCTTTCTTT,CASSPRQGRNTEAFF
TRBD1,-,TRBV18,TRBJ2-7,TGTGCCAGCTCACCATTGCCGACAGGGGAATACGAGCAGTACTTC,CASSPLPTGEYEQYF
TRBD1,-,TRBV30,TRBJ2-5,TGTGCCTGCTGGACAGGGGGCTCTGGAGGGCAAGAGACCCAGTACTTC,CACWTGGSGGQETQYF
-,-,TRBV30,TRBJ1-2,TGTGCCTGGAGGGCGGACAGACTAAACTATGGCTACACCTTC,CAWRADRLNYGYTF
-,-,TRBV11-2,TRBJ1-4,TGTGCCAGCAGCCCGTGGGGGGGATTAACTAATGAAAAACTGTTTTTT,CASSPWGGLTNEKLFF
-,many,TRBV7-9,TRBJ1-5,TGTGCCAGCAGCTTAGTAAGCAATCAGCCCCAGCATTTT,CASSLVSNQPQHF
TRBD1,-,TRBV7-9,TRBJ1-1,TGTGCCAGCAGCTTGGACAGGGAATACACTGAAGCTTTCTTT,CASSLDREYTEAFF
TRBD2,-,TRBV2,TRBJ2-2,TGTGCCAGCGGGCGGGGGGCGAGGAACACCGGGGAGCTGTTTTTT,CASGRGARNTGELFF
-,few,TRBV6-5,TRBJ2-1,TGTGCCAGCTACCGGACACGAGAGCAGTTCTTC,CASYRTREQFF
TRBD2,-,TRBV5-1,TRBJ2-7,TGCGCCAGCAGCACCACCAGGACTAGCGGCTCCTACGAGCAGTACTTC,CASSTTRTSGSYEQYF
-,-,TRBV18,TRBJ1-2,TGTGCCAGCTCACCGAGGACAACTGACGGCTACACCTTC,CASSPRTTDGYTF
TRBD2,-,TRBV29-1,TRBJ2-1,TGCAGCGTCCCACGGGAGGGGTCGGTTGACTACAATGAGCAGTTCTTC,CSVPREGSVDYNEQFF
TRBD1,-,TRBV7-8,TRBJ1-1,TGTGCCAGCAGCCCGATGACAGGGGACGGGTGGCCTGAAGCTTTCTTT,CASSPMTGDGWPEAFF
TRBD2,-,TRBV30,TRBJ2-1,TGTGCCTGGAGCGAGAGCGGGAGTCTCTACAATGAGCAGTTCTTC,CAWSESGSLYNEQFF
-,-,TRBV2,TRBJ2-7,TGTGCCGGGGGACACGATTCTTCCTACGAGCAGTACTTC,CAGGHDSSYEQYF
-,few,TRBV2,TRBJ2-7,TGTGCCAGCACCGAGGACTGGCTCTACGAGCAGTACTTC,CASTEDWLYEQYF